Given below is one T cell receptor (beta chain) in context. Sequenced by immunoSEQ multiplex PCR; TCRdb stores in-frame clones only, minus some. The sample yields hundreds of thousands of clones, 70% to 80% seen once. This entry belongs to a study of cytotoxic CD8 clonotypes in ibrutinib-treated CLL. Germline V gives CDR1 MNHEY, CDR2 SMNVEV (reference sequence). V was clipped by 0 bases and J by 1 base; unmatched bases: 0. CDR3 length: 14 amino acids. The TCR originated in a human donor with chronic lymphocytic leukemia. The sequences come from PBMCs, collected before ibrutinib treatment. The chain employs TRBV27 and TRBJ2-7, with 7 bases lining up with TRBD2. This chain's CDR3 is CASSLSRESYEQYF. CDR3 bases: TGTGCCAGCAGTTTATCGCGGGAGTCCTACGAGCAGTACTTC.